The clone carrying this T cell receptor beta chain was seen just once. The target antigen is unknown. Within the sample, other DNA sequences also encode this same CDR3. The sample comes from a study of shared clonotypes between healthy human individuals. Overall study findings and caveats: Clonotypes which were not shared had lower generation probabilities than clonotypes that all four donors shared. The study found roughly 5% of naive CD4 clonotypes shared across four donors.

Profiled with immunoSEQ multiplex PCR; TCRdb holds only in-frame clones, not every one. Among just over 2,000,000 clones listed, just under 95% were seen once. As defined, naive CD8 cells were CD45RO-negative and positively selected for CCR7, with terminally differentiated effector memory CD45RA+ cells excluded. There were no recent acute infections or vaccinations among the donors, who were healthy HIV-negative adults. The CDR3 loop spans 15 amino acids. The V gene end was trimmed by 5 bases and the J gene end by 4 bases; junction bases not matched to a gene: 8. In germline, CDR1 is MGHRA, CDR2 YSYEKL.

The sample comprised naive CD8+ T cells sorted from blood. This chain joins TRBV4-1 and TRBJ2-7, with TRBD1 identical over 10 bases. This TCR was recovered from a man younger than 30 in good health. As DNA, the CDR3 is TGCGCCAGCAGCTTACGGACAGGGGGAGGTTACGAGCAGTACTTC. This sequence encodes CASSLRTGGGYEQYF.